The rows below give T cell receptor beta chains drawn from one sample of a study of T cell repertoires in cytomegalovirus infection. These receptors' targets are unknown. One entry per CDR3 protein results from TCRdb running MiXCR on the reads. Found here are 830,000 or so distinct CDR3 sequences, around a third of them singletons; the top ten hold around 12%. Specimen: cultured CD8+ T cells from PBMCs, collected from culture after CMV antigen stimulation. These receptors came from a human donor in good health (CMV status not recorded). Some clones in this sample may be carry-over from other donors' samples. Both conserved end residues are part of each CDR3. D genes are given only for firm matches. The size field is filled for only some rows; it gives once, few, many or a size class.

TRBD1,TRBJ1-3,TRBV7-6,.,TGTGCCAGCAGGGACAGGCTGGCTGGAAACACCATATATTTT,CASRDRLAGNTIYF
.,TRBJ2-2,TRBV2,few,TGTGCCAGCAAGGGGGACGGAATCACCGGGGAGCTGTTTTTT,CASKGDGITGELFF
.,TRBJ2-2,TRBV28,many,TGTGCCAGCAGCCCTCTGATGAGGGGGAGGTACACCGGGGAGCTGTTTTTT,CASSPLMRGRYTGELFF
.,TRBJ2-7,TRBV19,.,TGTGCCAGTAGTATAGCCTCAAACTACGAGCAGTACTTC,CASSIASNYEQYF
TRBD2,TRBJ2-3,TRBV9,.,TGTGCCAGCAGCCCCCGGACCGGGACTAGCGGTAGCACAGATACGCAGTATTTT,CASSPRTGTSGSTDTQYF
TRBD1,TRBJ1-2,TRBV6-5,.,TGTGCCAGCAGTTACCGGACAGGGGTTAACTATGGCTACACCTTC,CASSYRTGVNYGYTF
.,TRBJ1-2,TRBV7-9,many,TGTGCCAGCAGCTTCCGGGACGGAGCTAACTATGGCTACACCTTC,CASSFRDGANYGYTF
.,TRBJ2-2,TRBV12-3/TRBV12-4,few,TGTGCCAGCAGCACCACGAACACCGGGGAGCTGTTTTTT,CASSTTNTGELFF
.,TRBJ1-2,TRBV7-9,.,TGTGCCAGCAGCTTAAAGGTCGGCTACACCTTC,CASSLKVGYTF
.,TRBJ1-5,TRBV7-8,many,TGTGCCAGCAGTTACCAACCGGGGGGGAGTCAGCCCCAGCATTTT,CASSYQPGGSQPQHF
.,TRBJ2-6,TRBV6-4,.,TGTGCCAGCAGTGACAGGGGTGGGGCCAACGTCCTGACTTTC,CASSDRGGANVLTF
TRBD1,TRBJ1-2,TRBV14,.,TGTGCCAGCAGCCAACTCACCGGGACAGACTTCTATGGCTACACCTTC,CASSQLTGTDFYGYTF
.,TRBJ2-1,TRBV19,.,TGTGCCAGTAGTCCGGGACCGAAGGTCAGTGAGCAGTTCTTC,CASSPGPKVSEQFF
.,TRBJ1-1,TRBV4-1,.,TGCGCCAGCAGCCAAGGGGGACTGACCACTGAAGCTTTCTTT,CASSQGGLTTEAFF
TRBD1,TRBJ1-1,TRBV7-4,.,TGTGTCAGCAGCGACGCCGGACAGGGGAGCACTGAAGCTTTCTTT,CVSSDAGQGSTEAFF
.,TRBJ1-1,TRBV7-2,many,TGTGCCAGCAGCTTAGGACGGTCCTCTGAAGCTTTCTTT,CASSLGRSSEAFF
TRBD1,TRBJ1-1,TRBV7-9,few,TGTGCCAGCGGCAGGGGGACTGGGAACACTGAAGCTTTCTTT,CASGRGTGNTEAFF
TRBD1,TRBJ2-1,TRBV6-6,many,TGTGCCAGCAGTCCGGGACAGGGCCACAATGAGCAGTTCTTC,CASSPGQGHNEQFF
.,TRBJ1-1,TRBV6-2/TRBV6-3,once,TGTGCCAGCACTCAACCTCCAGGGGCCACTGAAGCTTTCTTT,CASTQPPGATEAFF
.,TRBJ1-1,TRBV20-1,.,TGCAGTGCTAGACCAGCAGGGGAGGCGTGGACTGAAGCTTTCTTT,CSARPAGEAWTEAFF
.,TRBJ1-4,TRBV7-6,once,TGTGCCAGCAGCTCCGGATGGGATGAAAAACTGTTTTTT,CASSSGWDEKLFF
.,TRBJ2-1,TRBV12-5,.,TGTGCTAGTGGTTTTCGGGGGTATAGTGAGCAGTTCTTC,CASGFRGYSEQFF
.,TRBJ2-1,TRBV7-2,many,TGTGCCAGCAGCTTAAGTTGGGTCCAGGGCTACAATGAGCAGTTCTTC,CASSLSWVQGYNEQFF
.,TRBJ2-7,TRBV3-1,few,TGTGCCAGCAGCCAAGATCGCCAGATTCCCTACGAGCAGTACTTC,CASSQDRQIPYEQYF
TRBD1,TRBJ1-2,TRBV7-6,once,TGTGCCAGCAGCTTAGGTTCAGGGGGAGGCTATGGCTACACCTTC,CASSLGSGGGYGYTF
TRBD1,TRBJ1-2,TRBV29-1,few,TGCAGCGCTGATTGGGACAGGGGAGGCGATGGCTACACCTTC,CSADWDRGGDGYTF
TRBD2,TRBJ2-1,TRBV12-3/TRBV12-4,once,TGTGCCAGCACGTCTAGCGGCGCTTACAATGAGCAGTTCTTC,CASTSSGAYNEQFF
.,TRBJ1-4,TRBV27,.,TGTGCCACCGGGACCGGGACCAACCCTGAAAAACTGTTTTTT,CATGTGTNPEKLFF
.,TRBJ2-3,TRBV9,.,TGTGCCAGCAGCCTCGTCCCGGCCTCTGAAGCAGATACGCAGTATTTT,CASSLVPASEADTQYF
.,TRBJ2-7,TRBV18,few,TGTGCCAGCTCACAAGGAGGGCGCGAGCAGTACTTC,CASSQGGREQYF
.,TRBJ2-5,TRBV6-2/TRBV6-3,.,TGTGCCAGCAGACCCATTGAGGGACCGGGAGAGACCCAGTACTTC,CASRPIEGPGETQYF
TRBD1,TRBJ2-4,TRBV5-4,few,TGTGCCAGCAGCCGGAGTAACAGGGGGCCGCTAGCCAAAAACATTCAGTACTTC,CASSRSNRGPLAKNIQYF
.,TRBJ2-2,TRBV7-4,few,TGTGCCAGCAGCCCCTCGACAGGGAACACCGGGGAGCTGTTTTTT,CASSPSTGNTGELFF
.,TRBJ1-2,TRBV19,few,TGTGCCAGTAGCTACAGGGTCCGAAGCTATGGCTACACCTTC,CASSYRVRSYGYTF
.,TRBJ1-2,TRBV24-1,.,TGTGCCACCAGTGGGGCAGGGTCCTTGGATGGCTACACCTTC,CATSGAGSLDGYTF
.,TRBJ2-2,TRBV10-3,.,TGTGCCCCCCGGGTCCCTACCGGGGAGCTGTTTTTT,CAPRVPTGELFF
.,TRBJ2-3,TRBV12-3/TRBV12-4,.,TGTGCCAGCAGTTTTTTCGGGCGGAGCACAGATACGCAGTATTTT,CASSFFGRSTDTQYF
.,TRBJ1-2,TRBV10-3,.,TGTGCCATCAGTGAAACAGGGTATGGCTACACCTTC,CAISETGYGYTF
.,TRBJ1-2,TRBV7-2,.,TGTGCCAGCACTCCAACCGACCTCTATGGCTACACCTTC,CASTPTDLYGYTF
TRBD2,TRBJ2-7,TRBV6-1,.,TGTGCCAGCAGTGATGGACTAGCGGGCTCCTACGAGCAGTACTTC,CASSDGLAGSYEQYF
TRBD2,TRBJ2-1,TRBV5-1,.,TGCGCCAGCAGCACAGCGGGGGGGTCCTGCAATGAGCAGTTCTTC,CASSTAGGSCNEQFF
TRBD2,TRBJ2-5,TRBV7-2,many,TGTGCCAGCAGCCGCGGACTAGCGGGGCTGAAAGAGACCCAGTACTTC,CASSRGLAGLKETQYF
TRBD2,TRBJ2-1,TRBV20-1,.,TGCAGTGCCCTTGGAACTAGCGGGGGCCGCAATGAGCAGTTCTTC,CSALGTSGGRNEQFF